The rows below give T cell receptor beta chains drawn from one sample of a study of blood T cell repertoires in COVID-19. This table comes from immunoSEQ multiplex PCR, and its TCRdb copy is limited to in-frame clones, with some not included. The data contain 140,000 or so clones, around four fifths of them seen just once; the ten biggest clones take up roughly 3.5%. Specimen: PBMCs or T cells enriched from blood (not recorded which). The receptors here all came from a woman aged 50 to 60 with acute COVID-19. CDR3s include the opening cysteine and the closing phenylalanine or tryptophan. Each record gives: V gene, J gene, D gene, clone size, CDR3 protein, CDR3 DNA. D genes are given only for firm matches. Expanded clones are given a class, and other clones once, few, many or no size at all.

v_gene: TRBV21-1
j_gene: TRBJ1-3
d_gene: .
abundance: .
CDR3aa: CASSKEVVRGRGGGNTIYF
CDR3nt: TGTGCCAGCAGCAAAGAAGTGGTTAGGGGCAGGGGTGGCGGAAACACCATATATTTT

v_gene: TRBV7-3
j_gene: TRBJ2-5
d_gene: .
abundance: .
CDR3aa: CASSLIGGGASGFNQETQYF
CDR3nt: TGTGCCAGCAGCTTAATTGGAGGGGGCGCGTCGGGTTTTAACCAAGAGACCCAGTACTTC

v_gene: TRBV27
j_gene: TRBJ1-1
d_gene: TRBD1
abundance: .
CDR3aa: CASSGTGGVNTEAFF
CDR3nt: TGTGCCAGCAGTGGAACAGGGGGCGTGAACACTGAAGCTTTCTTT

v_gene: TRBV5-4
j_gene: TRBJ2-2
d_gene: .
abundance: .
CDR3aa: CASSLGGFDIAGELFF
CDR3nt: TGTGCCAGCAGCTTGGGAGGGTTCGACATTGCCGGGGAGCTGTTTTTT

v_gene: TRBV5-1
j_gene: TRBJ1-6
d_gene: .
abundance: .
CDR3aa: CASSAEQSSYNSPLHF
CDR3nt: TGCGCCAGCAGCGCTGAACAGAGCTCCTATAATTCACCCCTCCACTTT

v_gene: TRBV19
j_gene: TRBJ1-5
d_gene: TRBD1
abundance: .
CDR3aa: CASNANRDRVAGSQHF
CDR3nt: TGTGCCAGTAACGCGAATCGGGACAGGGTAGCAGGGTCCCAGCATTTT

v_gene: TRBV15
j_gene: TRBJ1-4
d_gene: .
abundance: once
CDR3aa: CATSSDSGEKLFF
CDR3nt: TGTGCCACCAGCTCCGACTCGGGGGAAAAACTGTTTTTT

v_gene: TRBV3-1/TRBV3-2
j_gene: TRBJ2-1
d_gene: TRBD1
abundance: .
CDR3aa: CASSHPGQGLFNEQFF
CDR3nt: TGTGCCAGCAGCCATCCGGGACAGGGGCTTTTCAATGAGCAGTTCTTC

v_gene: TRBV7-2
j_gene: TRBJ2-2
d_gene: .
abundance: .
CDR3aa: CASSLARPTGGELFF
CDR3nt: TGTGCCAGCAGCTTAGCGAGACCGACGGGGGGGGAGCTGTTTTTT

v_gene: TRBV13
j_gene: TRBJ2-3
d_gene: TRBD1
abundance: .
CDR3aa: CASSYTTGAVDF
CDR3nt: TGTGCCAGCAGCTACACGACAGGGGCTGTGGATTTT

v_gene: TRBV4-2
j_gene: TRBJ1-6
d_gene: TRBD1
abundance: .
CDR3aa: CASSPRTGLYNSPLHF
CDR3nt: TGTGCCAGCAGCCCGAGGACAGGGCTCTATAATTCACCCCTCCACTTT

v_gene: TRBV3-1/TRBV3-2
j_gene: TRBJ2-7
d_gene: TRBD1
abundance: few
CDR3aa: CASSLQTGVNEQYF
CDR3nt: TGTGCCAGCAGCCTTCAGACAGGGGTCAACGAGCAGTACTTC

v_gene: TRBV19
j_gene: TRBJ1-1
d_gene: TRBD1
abundance: .
CDR3aa: CASNDRGGNTEAFF
CDR3nt: TGTGCCAGTAATGACAGGGGCGGGAACACTGAAGCTTTCTTT

v_gene: TRBV5-1
j_gene: TRBJ2-7
d_gene: TRBD2
abundance: .
CDR3aa: CASSPFIAGDSYEQYF
CDR3nt: TGCGCCAGCAGCCCCTTCATAGCGGGGGACTCCTACGAGCAGTACTTC

v_gene: TRBV3-1/TRBV3-2
j_gene: TRBJ2-6
d_gene: .
abundance: .
CDR3aa: CASSHRQGLHSGANVLTF
CDR3nt: TGTGCCAGCAGCCATCGCCAGGGCTTACACTCTGGGGCCAACGTCCTGACTTTC

v_gene: TRBV28
j_gene: TRBJ1-2
d_gene: .
abundance: .
CDR3aa: CASTAILQGNYGYTF
CDR3nt: TGTGCCAGCACCGCGATCCTACAGGGTAACTATGGCTACACCTTC

v_gene: TRBV7-6
j_gene: TRBJ1-5
d_gene: TRBD1
abundance: .
CDR3aa: CASSFGTGIFSNQPQHF
CDR3nt: TGTGCCAGCAGCTTCGGGACAGGGATTTTTAGCAATCAGCCCCAGCATTTT

v_gene: TRBV7-2
j_gene: TRBJ1-5
d_gene: .
abundance: once
CDR3aa: CASRSRGDQPQHF
CDR3nt: TGTGCCAGCAGATCCCGGGGGGATCAGCCCCAGCATTTT

v_gene: TRBV24-1
j_gene: TRBJ1-4
d_gene: .
abundance: few
CDR3aa: CATSDSREANEKLFF
CDR3nt: TGTGCCACCAGTGATTCCCGGGAAGCTAATGAAAAACTGTTTTTT

v_gene: TRBV7-2
j_gene: TRBJ1-1
d_gene: .
abundance: .
CDR3aa: CASSPHKNTEAFF
CDR3nt: TGTGCCAGCAGCCCCCACAAGAACACTGAAGCTTTCTTT

v_gene: TRBV5-5
j_gene: TRBJ2-1
d_gene: TRBD2
abundance: .
CDR3aa: CASSLTSVINEQFF
CDR3nt: TGTGCCAGCAGCTTGACTAGCGTGATCAATGAGCAGTTCTTC

v_gene: TRBV24-1
j_gene: TRBJ2-7
d_gene: .
abundance: .
CDR3aa: CATSDFPIYEQYF
CDR3nt: TGTGCCACCAGTGATTTCCCTATCTACGAGCAGTACTTC

v_gene: TRBV5-1
j_gene: TRBJ2-1
d_gene: TRBD2
abundance: .
CDR3aa: CASSFWREADEQFF
CDR3nt: TGCGCCAGCAGCTTCTGGCGGGAGGCCGATGAGCAGTTCTTC

v_gene: TRBV7-2
j_gene: TRBJ2-7
d_gene: TRBD1
abundance: .
CDR3aa: CASSLQRPGQGPYEQYF
CDR3nt: TGTGCCAGCAGCTTACAGCGACCGGGACAGGGGCCCTACGAGCAGTACTTC

v_gene: TRBV27
j_gene: TRBJ1-2
d_gene: .
abundance: .
CDR3aa: CASSLGPYPNYGYTF
CDR3nt: TGTGCCAGCAGTTTGGGGCCATACCCTAACTATGGCTACACCTTC

v_gene: TRBV7-6
j_gene: TRBJ2-3
d_gene: .
abundance: .
CDR3aa: CASSLDFSPGSTDTQYF
CDR3nt: TGTGCCAGCAGCTTAGATTTCTCCCCCGGGAGCACAGATACGCAGTATTTT

v_gene: TRBV9
j_gene: TRBJ2-7
d_gene: TRBD2
abundance: .
CDR3aa: CASSVGGLAGDEQYF
CDR3nt: TGTGCCAGCAGCGTAGGCGGCCTAGCGGGAGACGAGCAGTACTTC

v_gene: TRBV27
j_gene: TRBJ2-4
d_gene: .
abundance: .
CDR3aa: CASSSVRGVRGKNIQYF
CDR3nt: TGTGCCAGCAGTTCCGTCAGGGGGGTACGGGGCAAAAACATTCAGTACTTC

v_gene: TRBV29-1
j_gene: TRBJ2-1
d_gene: TRBD2
abundance: .
CDR3aa: CSVAAGTSVIEQFF
CDR3nt: TGCAGCGTGGCAGCCGGGACTAGCGTTATTGAGCAGTTCTTC

v_gene: TRBV28
j_gene: TRBJ2-1
d_gene: TRBD1
abundance: few
CDR3aa: CASTWNRGRNNEQFF
CDR3nt: TGTGCCAGCACTTGGAACAGGGGGCGTAACAATGAGCAGTTCTTC

v_gene: TRBV6-2/TRBV6-3
j_gene: TRBJ2-7
d_gene: .
abundance: .
CDR3aa: CASSYSSLNEQYF
CDR3nt: TGTGCCAGCAGTTACTCGAGTTTAAACGAGCAGTACTTC

v_gene: TRBV27
j_gene: TRBJ2-1
d_gene: TRBD2
abundance: .
CDR3aa: CASSLSAGGSYNEQFF
CDR3nt: TGTGCCAGCAGTTTATCGGCGGGAGGCTCCTACAATGAGCAGTTCTTC

v_gene: TRBV7-2
j_gene: TRBJ2-5
d_gene: .
abundance: .
CDR3aa: CASSPMGAGETQYF
CDR3nt: TGTGCCAGCAGCCCCATGGGGGCGGGAGAGACCCAGTACTTC

v_gene: TRBV9
j_gene: TRBJ1-4
d_gene: TRBD1
abundance: .
CDR3aa: CASSAGTGGEGEKLFF
CDR3nt: TGTGCCAGCAGCGCCGGGACAGGGGGGGAGGGTGAAAAACTGTTTTTT

v_gene: TRBV9
j_gene: TRBJ2-7
d_gene: .
abundance: .
CDR3aa: CASSVGGDVNYEQYF
CDR3nt: TGTGCCAGCAGCGTAGGGGGGGACGTAAACTACGAGCAGTACTTC

v_gene: TRBV2
j_gene: TRBJ2-3
d_gene: TRBD2
abundance: .
CDR3aa: CASSRDYLSDTQYF
CDR3nt: TGTGCCAGCAGTCGGGACTACTTAAGCGATACGCAGTATTTT

v_gene: TRBV24-1
j_gene: TRBJ2-1
d_gene: TRBD1
abundance: .
CDR3aa: CATADRDRYNEQFF
CDR3nt: TGTGCCACCGCCGACCGGGACAGGTACAATGAGCAGTTCTTC